This T cell receptor beta chain was profiled in a study of vaccination effects on CD4 cells after COVID-19. From germline, CDR1 is KGHSH and CDR2 LQKENI. The CDR3 extends over 15 amino acids. The V end was cut by 3 bases, the J end by 2 bases, with 13 bases between. On this clone itself: Antigen unknown.

Only in-frame clones appear in the TCRdb table, and some are missing; sequencing was by immunoSEQ multiplex PCR. The repertoire includes about 46,000 clones, 74% of them detected once, and around 16% sits in the top ten. ViraFEST used viral peptide pools to expand antigen-specific CD4+ T cells before sequencing. CD4+ T cell isolation took place after 10 days of culture. Each participant was administered two doses of either the BNT162b2 or the mRNA-1273 vaccine. The source was CD4+ T cells from PBMCs cultured with HCoV-OC43 spike peptides, collected after COVID-19 vaccination. The subset is: HCoV-OC43 spike overlapping peptide pool stimulation. The sequence was collected from a human donor who received a COVID-19 vaccine. The rearrangement joins TRBV18 to TRBJ2-5; D tentatively fits TRBD1 or TRBD2 (5 bases each). CDR3 region: CASSPQGRGQETQYF. The CDR3 DNA is TGTGCCAGCTCACCTCAGGGTCGAGGGCAAGAGACCCAGTACTTC. The full variable domain, with the rest looked up from reference TRBV18 and TRBJ2-5, is NAGVMQNPRHLVRRRGQEARLRCSPMKGHSHVYWYRQLPEEGLKFMVYLQKENIIDESGMPKERFSAEFPKEGPSILRIQQVVRGDSAAYFCASSPQGRGQETQYFGPGTRLLVL.